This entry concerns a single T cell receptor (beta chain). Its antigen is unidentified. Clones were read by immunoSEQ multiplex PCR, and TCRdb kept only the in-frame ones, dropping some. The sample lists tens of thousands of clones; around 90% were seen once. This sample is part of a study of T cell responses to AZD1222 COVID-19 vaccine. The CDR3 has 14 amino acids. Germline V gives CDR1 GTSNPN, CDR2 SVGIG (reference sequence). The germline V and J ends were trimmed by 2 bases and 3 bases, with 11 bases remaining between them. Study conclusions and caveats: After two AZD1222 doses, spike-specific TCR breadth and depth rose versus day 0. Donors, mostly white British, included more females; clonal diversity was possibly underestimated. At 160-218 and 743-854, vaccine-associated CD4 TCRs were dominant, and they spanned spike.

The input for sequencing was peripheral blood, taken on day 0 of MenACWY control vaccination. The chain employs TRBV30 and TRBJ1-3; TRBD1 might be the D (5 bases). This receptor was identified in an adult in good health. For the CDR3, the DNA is TGTGCCTGGAGTATGAGGGGATATGGAAACACCATATATTTT. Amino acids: CAWSMRGYGNTIYF. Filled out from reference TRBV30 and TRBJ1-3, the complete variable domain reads SQTIHQWPATLVQPVGSPLSLECTVEGTSNPNLYWYRQAAGRGLQLLFYSVGIGQISSEVPQNLSASRPQDRQFILSSKKLLLSDSGFYLCAWSMRGYGNTIYFGEGSWLTVV.